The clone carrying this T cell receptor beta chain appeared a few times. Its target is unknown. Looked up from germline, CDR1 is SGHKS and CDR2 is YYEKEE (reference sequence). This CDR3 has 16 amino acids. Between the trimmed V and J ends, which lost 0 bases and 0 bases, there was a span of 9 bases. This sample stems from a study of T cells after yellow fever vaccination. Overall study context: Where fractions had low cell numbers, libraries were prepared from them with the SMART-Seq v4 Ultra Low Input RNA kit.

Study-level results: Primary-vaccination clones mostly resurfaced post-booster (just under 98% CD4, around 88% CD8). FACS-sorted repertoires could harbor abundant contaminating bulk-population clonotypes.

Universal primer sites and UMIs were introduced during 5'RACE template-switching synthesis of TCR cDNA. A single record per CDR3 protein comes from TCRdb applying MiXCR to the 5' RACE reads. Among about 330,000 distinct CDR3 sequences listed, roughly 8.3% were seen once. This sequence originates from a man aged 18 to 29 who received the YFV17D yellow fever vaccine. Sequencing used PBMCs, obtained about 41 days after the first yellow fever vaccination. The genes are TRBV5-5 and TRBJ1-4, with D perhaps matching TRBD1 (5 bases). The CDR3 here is CASSLDLGATNEKLFF. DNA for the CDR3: TGTGCCAGCAGCTTGGATCTGGGGGCAACTAATGAAAAACTGTTTTTT.